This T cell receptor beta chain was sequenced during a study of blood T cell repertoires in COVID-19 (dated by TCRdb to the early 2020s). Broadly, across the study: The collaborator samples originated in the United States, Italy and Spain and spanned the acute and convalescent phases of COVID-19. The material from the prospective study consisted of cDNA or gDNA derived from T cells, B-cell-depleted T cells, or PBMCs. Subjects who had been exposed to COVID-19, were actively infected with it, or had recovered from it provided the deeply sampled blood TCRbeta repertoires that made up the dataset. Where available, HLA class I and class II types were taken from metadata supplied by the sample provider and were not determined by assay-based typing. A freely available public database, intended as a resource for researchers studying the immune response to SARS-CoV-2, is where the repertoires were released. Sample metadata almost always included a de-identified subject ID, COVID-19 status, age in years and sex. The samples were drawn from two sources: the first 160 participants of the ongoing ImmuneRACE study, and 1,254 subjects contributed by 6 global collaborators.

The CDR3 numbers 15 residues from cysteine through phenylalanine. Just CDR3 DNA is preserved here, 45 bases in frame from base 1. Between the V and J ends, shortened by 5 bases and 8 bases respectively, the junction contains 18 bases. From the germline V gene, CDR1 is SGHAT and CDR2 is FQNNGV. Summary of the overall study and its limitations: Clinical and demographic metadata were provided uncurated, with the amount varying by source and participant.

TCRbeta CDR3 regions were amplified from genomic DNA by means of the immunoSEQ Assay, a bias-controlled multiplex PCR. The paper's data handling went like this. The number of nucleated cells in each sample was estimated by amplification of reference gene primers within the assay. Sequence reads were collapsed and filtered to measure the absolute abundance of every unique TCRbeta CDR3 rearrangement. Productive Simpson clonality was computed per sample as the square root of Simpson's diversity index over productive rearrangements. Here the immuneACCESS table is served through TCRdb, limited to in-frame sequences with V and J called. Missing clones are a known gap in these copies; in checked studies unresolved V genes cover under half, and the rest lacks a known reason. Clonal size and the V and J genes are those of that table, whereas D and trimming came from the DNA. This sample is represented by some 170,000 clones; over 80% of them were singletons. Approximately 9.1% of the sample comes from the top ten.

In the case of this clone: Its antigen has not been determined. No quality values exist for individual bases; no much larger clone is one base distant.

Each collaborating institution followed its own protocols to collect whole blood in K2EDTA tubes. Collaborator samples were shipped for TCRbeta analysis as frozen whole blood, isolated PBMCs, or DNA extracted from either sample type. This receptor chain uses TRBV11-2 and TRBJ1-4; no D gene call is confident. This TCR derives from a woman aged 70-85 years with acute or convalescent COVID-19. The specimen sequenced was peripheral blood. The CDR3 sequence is CASSLGIGVGEKLFF. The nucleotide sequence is TGTGCCAGCAGCCTTGGTATCGGGGTCGGAGAAAAACTGTTTTTT.